This T cell receptor beta chain emerged from a study of blood T cell repertoires in COVID-19. J lost 7 bases, V lost 1 base, and 10 bases had no gene match. This CDR3 has 17 amino acids. The germline V gene has CDR1 LNHDA and CDR2 SQIVND (reference sequence). Produced via immunoSEQ multiplex PCR; TCRdb's table is partial and in-frame only. Of 60,000 to 65,000 clones listed, 84% are singletons. The sequence was obtained from a man aged 55 to 70 with COVID-19, enrolled during active disease. The source material was peripheral blood. The chain links TRBV19 to TRBJ1-5; TRBD1 matches 10 bases. CDR3 loop: CASSIVGGTGVMQPQHF. The CDR3 region has the DNA TGTGCCAGTAGTATAGTCGGGGGGACAGGGGTTATGCAGCCCCAGCATTTT. Full variable domain (rest looked up from reference TRBV19 and TRBJ1-5): DGGITQSPKYLFRKEGQNVTLSCEQNLNHDAMYWYRQDPGQGLRLIYYSQIVNDFQKGDIAEGYSVSREKKESFPLTVTSAQKNPTAFYLCASSIVGGTGVMQPQHFGDGTRLSIL.